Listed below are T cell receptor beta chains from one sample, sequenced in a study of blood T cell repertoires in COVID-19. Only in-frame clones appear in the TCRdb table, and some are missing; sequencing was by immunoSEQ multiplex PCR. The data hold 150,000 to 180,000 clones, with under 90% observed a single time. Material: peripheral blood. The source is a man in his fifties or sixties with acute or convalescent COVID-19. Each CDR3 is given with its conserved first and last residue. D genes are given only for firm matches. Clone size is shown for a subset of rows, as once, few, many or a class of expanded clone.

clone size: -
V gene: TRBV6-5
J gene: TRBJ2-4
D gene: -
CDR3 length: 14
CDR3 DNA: TGTGCCAGCAGTTACCAGGAAACCAAAAACATTCAGTACTTC
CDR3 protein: CASSYQETKNIQYF

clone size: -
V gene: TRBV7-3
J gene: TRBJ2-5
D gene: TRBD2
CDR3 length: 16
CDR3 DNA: TGTGCCAGCAGCCTCCCAAGCGGGAGGGCTTGGGAGACCCAGTACTTC
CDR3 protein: CASSLPSGRAWETQYF

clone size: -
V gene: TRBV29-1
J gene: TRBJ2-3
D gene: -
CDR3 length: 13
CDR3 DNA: TGCAGCGTTGCCCCAAAAAGCACAGATACGCAGTATTTT
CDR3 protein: CSVAPKSTDTQYF

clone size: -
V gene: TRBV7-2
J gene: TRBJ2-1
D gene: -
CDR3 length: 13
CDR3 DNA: TGTGCCAGCAGCTGGGGCCTAACCAATGAGCAGTTCTTC
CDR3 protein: CASSWGLTNEQFF

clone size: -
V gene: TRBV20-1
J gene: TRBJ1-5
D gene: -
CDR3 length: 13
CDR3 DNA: TGCAGTGCTCGTGGACAGCAGAATCAGCCCCAGCATTTT
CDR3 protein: CSARGQQNQPQHF

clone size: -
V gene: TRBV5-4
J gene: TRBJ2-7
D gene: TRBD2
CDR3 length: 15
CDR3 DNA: TGTGCCAGCAGTTCCCTGCGGGGGGGCGAAGGCGAGCAGTACTTC
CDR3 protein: CASSSLRGGEGEQYF

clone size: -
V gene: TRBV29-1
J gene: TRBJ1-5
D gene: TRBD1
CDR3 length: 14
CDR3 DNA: TGCAGCGTTCGGACAGGGAGTAGCAATCAGCCCCAGCATTTT
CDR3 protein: CSVRTGSSNQPQHF

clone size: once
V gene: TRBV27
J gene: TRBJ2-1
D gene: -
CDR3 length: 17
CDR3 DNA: TGTGCCAGCAGCGCCGGCGTAGGACAGAGCTCCTACAATGAGCAGTTCTTC
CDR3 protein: CASSAGVGQSSYNEQFF

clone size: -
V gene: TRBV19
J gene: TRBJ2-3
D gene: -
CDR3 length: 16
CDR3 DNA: TGTGCCAGTAGTATAGGGGCGGGGCTAGGCACAGATACGCAGTATTTT
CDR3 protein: CASSIGAGLGTDTQYF

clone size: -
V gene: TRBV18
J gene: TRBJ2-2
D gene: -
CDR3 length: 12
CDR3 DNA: TGTGCCAGCTCACCGGGGCTCGCCGAGCTGTTTTTT
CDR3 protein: CASSPGLAELFF

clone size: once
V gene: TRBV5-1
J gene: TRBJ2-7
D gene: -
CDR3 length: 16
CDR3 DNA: TGCGCCAGCAGCCCGGGACACGCGGGCGGCCCCTACGAGCAGTACTTC
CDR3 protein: CASSPGHAGGPYEQYF

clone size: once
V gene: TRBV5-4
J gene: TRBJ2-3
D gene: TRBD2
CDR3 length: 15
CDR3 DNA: TGTGCCAGCAGCTTTCCGGGGGGGGGAACAGATACGCAGTATTTT
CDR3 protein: CASSFPGGGTDTQYF

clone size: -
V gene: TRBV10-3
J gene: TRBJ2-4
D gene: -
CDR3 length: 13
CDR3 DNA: TGTGCCATCAGTGCCAGCGGCGAAAACATTCAGTACTTC
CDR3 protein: CAISASGENIQYF

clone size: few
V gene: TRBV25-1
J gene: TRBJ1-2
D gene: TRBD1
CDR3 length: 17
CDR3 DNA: TGTGCCAGCAGTGAATTCGGGACAGGGGGCCCGTTGGGACGCTACACCTTC
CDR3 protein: CASSEFGTGGPLGRYTF

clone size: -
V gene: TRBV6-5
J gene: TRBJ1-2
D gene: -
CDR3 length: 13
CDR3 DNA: TGTGCCAGCAGAACAACAGGGAACTATGGCTACACCTTC
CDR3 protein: CASRTTGNYGYTF

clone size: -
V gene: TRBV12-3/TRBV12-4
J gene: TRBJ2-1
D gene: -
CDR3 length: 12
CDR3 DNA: TGTGCCAGCAGTTTTGAGGGAGGTGAGCAGTTCTTC
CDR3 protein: CASSFEGGEQFF

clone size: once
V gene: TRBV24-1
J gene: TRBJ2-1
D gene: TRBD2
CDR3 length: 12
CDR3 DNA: TGTGCCACCAGTGCGGGGGGCAATGAGCAGTTCTTC
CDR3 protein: CATSAGGNEQFF

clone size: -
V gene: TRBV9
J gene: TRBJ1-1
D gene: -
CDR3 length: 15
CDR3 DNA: TGTGCCAGCAGCGTAGAGGGCAGGGTCGCCACTGAAGCTTTCTTT
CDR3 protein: CASSVEGRVATEAFF

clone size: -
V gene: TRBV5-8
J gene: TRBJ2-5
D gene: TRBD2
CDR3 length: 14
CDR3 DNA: TGTGCCAGCAGCCCGGGGACTAGTCGAGAGACCCAGTACTTC
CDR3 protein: CASSPGTSRETQYF

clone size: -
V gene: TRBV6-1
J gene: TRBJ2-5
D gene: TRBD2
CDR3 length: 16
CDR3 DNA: TGTGCCAGCAGTGCTAGCGGGGGAGCTGCTTTAGAGACCCAGTACTTC
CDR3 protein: CASSASGGAALETQYF

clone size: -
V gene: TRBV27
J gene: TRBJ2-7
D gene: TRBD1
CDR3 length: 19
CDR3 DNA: TGTGCCAGCAGTTTAAAGCCGGTTGCCCACGGGACAGGGATCTACGAGCAGTACTTC
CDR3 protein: CASSLKPVAHGTGIYEQYF

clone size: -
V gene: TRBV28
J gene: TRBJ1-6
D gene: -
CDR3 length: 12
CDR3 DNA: TGTGCCAGCAGACCCGGTAATTCACCCCTCCACTTT
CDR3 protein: CASRPGNSPLHF

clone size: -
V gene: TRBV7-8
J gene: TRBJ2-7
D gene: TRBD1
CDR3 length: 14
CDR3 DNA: TGTGCCAGCAGCCCGATGGGACAGGGTTACGAGCAGTACTTC
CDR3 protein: CASSPMGQGYEQYF

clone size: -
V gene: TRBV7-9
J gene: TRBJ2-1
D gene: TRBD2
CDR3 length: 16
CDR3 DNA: TGTGCCAGCAGTCAGTCCGGGACTAGCGTTTACAATGAGCAGTTCTTC
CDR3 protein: CASSQSGTSVYNEQFF

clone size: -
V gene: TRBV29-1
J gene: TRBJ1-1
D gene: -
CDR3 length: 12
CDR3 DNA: TGCAGCGTTGAAGAGTGGGGGGCTGAAGCTTTCTTT
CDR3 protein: CSVEEWGAEAFF

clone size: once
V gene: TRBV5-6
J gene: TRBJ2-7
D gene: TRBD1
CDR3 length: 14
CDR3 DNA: TGTGCCAGCTACCGACAGGGGGACTCCTACGAGCAGTACTTC
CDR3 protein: CASYRQGDSYEQYF

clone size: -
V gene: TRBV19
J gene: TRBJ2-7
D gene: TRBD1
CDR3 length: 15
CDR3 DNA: TGTGCCAGTAGTATGGCGGGACAGGGCTCCTACGAGCAGTACTTC
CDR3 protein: CASSMAGQGSYEQYF

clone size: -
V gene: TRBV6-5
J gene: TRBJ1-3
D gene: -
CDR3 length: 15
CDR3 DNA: TGTGCCAGCAGTTCTTCCGGGGACTCTGGAAACACCATATATTTT
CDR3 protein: CASSSSGDSGNTIYF

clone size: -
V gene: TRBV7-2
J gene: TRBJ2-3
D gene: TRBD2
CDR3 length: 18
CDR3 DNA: TGTGCCAGCAGCAAGCTATTAGCGGGGGGGTTTGACGCAGATACGCAGTATTTT
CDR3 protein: CASSKLLAGGFDADTQYF

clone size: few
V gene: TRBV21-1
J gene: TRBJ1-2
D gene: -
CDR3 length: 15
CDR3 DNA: TGTGCCAGCAACCCGGACAGGGGGCCTCCCCGGAGCTACACCTTC
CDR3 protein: CASNPDRGPPRSYTF

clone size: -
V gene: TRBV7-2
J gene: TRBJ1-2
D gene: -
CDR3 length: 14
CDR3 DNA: TGTGCCAGCAGCTTATCGGGGAGGGAGCGTGGCTACACCTTC
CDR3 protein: CASSLSGRERGYTF

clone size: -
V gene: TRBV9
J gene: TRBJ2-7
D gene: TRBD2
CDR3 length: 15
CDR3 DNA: TGTGCCAGCAGCGTAGACAGCGGGAGCTCCTACGAGCAGTACTTC
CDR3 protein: CASSVDSGSSYEQYF

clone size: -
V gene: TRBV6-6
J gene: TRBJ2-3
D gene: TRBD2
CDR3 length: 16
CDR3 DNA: TGTGCCAGCAGTCTCCCGACTAGCGGGCGCACAGATACGCAGTATTTT
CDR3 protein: CASSLPTSGRTDTQYF

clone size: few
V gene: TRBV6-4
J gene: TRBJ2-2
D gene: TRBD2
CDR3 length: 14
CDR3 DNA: TGTGCCAGCAGTGACTCACTAGCGGTCGGGGAGCTGTTTTTT
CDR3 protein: CASSDSLAVGELFF

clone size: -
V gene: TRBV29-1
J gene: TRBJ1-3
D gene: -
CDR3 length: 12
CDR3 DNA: TGCAGCGCCCGGGGCTCTGGAAACACCATATATTTT
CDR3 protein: CSARGSGNTIYF

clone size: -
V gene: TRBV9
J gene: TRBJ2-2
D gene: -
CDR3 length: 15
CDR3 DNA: TGTGCCAGCCGCAGCTTCGCGCGGGGCACCGGGGAGCTGTTTTTT
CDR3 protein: CASRSFARGTGELFF

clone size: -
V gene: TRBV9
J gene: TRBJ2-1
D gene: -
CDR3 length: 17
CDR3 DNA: TGTGCCAGCAGCGCACCCCTTGGCGGGCTGGTCGTCAGTGAGCAGTTCTTC
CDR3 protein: CASSAPLGGLVVSEQFF

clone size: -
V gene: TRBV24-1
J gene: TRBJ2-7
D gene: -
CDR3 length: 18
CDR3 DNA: TGTGCCACCGGCCCCTTCCGCCCTATCTGGCAGGTGGTCTACGAGCAGTACTTC
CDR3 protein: CATGPFRPIWQVVYEQYF

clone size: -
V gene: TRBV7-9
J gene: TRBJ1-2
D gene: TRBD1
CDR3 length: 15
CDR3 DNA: TGTGCCAGCAGGTCTATCGGGACAGAGAACTATGGCTACACCTTC
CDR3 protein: CASRSIGTENYGYTF

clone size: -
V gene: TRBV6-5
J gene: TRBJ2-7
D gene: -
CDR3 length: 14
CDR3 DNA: TGTGCCACGAGGACTTCTACAAGCTCCTACGAGCAGTACTTC
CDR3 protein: CATRTSTSSYEQYF

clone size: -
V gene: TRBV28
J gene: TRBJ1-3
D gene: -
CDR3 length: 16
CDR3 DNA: TGTGCCAGCAGCAAATTATTCGGGGGCTCTGGAAACACCATATATTTT
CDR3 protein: CASSKLFGGSGNTIYF

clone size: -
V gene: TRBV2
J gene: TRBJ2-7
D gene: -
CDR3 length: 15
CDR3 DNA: TGTGCCAGCAGTGAATGGGGGGTCCGCTCCTACGAGCAGTACTTC
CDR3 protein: CASSEWGVRSYEQYF

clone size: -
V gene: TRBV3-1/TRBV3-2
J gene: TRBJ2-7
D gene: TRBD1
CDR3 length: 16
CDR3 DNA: TGTGCCAGCAGCGACCCACCGGGACAGGGGGTCTACGAGCAGTACTTC
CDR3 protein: CASSDPPGQGVYEQYF